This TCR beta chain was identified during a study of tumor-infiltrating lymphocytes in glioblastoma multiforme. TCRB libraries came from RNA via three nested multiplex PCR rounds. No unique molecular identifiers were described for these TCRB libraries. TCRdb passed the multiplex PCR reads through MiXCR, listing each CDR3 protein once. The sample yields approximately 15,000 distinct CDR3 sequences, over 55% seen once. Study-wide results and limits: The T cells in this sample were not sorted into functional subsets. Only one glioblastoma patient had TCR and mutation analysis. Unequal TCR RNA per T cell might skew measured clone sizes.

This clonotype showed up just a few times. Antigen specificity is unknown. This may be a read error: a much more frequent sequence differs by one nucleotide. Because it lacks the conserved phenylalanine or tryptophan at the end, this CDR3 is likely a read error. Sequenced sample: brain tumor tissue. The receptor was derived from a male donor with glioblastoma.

The CDR3 nucleotides are TGTGCCAGCACCGTGGCGGGGGGCCATCGTGGCTACACCGTC. As protein: CASTVAGGHRGYTV. This chain links TRBV11-2 with TRBJ1-2; the D gene is possibly TRBD1 (6 bases). The germline V and J ends were trimmed by 7 bases and 7 bases, with 19 bases remaining between them. Looked up from germline, CDR1 is SGHAT and CDR2 is FQNNGV. The CDR3 contains 14 residues.